In its sample, the clone carrying this T cell receptor (beta chain) was seen many times. Its antigen is unidentified. V lost 3 bases and J 1 base, leaving 7 bases between the germline ends. This CDR3 has 13 amino acids. This sample was included in a study of identical twins. Study-level points and caveats: Out-of-frame beta chain sequences displayed weaker excess sharing between twins. Out-of-frame sharing of TCR alpha in monozygotic twins was underestimated by models.

MiXCR, applied by TCRdb to the 5' RACE reads, yields one record per CDR3 protein. The profile shows about 700,000 distinct CDR3 sequences, less than 7% of them singletons. Sequenced: naive T cells sorted from blood. The rearrangement uses TRBV12-3 or TRBV12-4 and TRBJ2-7, with D uncertain. The TCR sequence derives from a man aged 18 to 29 in good health. CDR3 amino acids: CASSLGRSYEQYV. The CDR3 coding sequence is TGTGCCAGCAGTTTGGGCAGGTCCTACGAGCAGTACGTC.